What follows are 22 T cell receptor beta chains derived from one specimen sequenced in a study of blood T cell repertoires in COVID-19. Profiling relied on immunoSEQ multiplex PCR, and the TCRdb table lists in-frame clones only, not all of them. The data hold about 240,000 clones, with approximately 86% observed a single time. Sequencing was carried out using peripheral blood. The receptors were sampled from a young woman who had recovered from COVID-19.

This rearrangement joins TRBV9 to TRBJ2-1; D gene ambiguous. CDR3 length: 12 amino acids. V gave up 0 bases and J gave up 10 bases, with 8 bases separating them. Germline lookup yields CDR1 SGDLS and CDR2 YYNGEE. The CDR3 loop reads CASSVAGPEQFF. The CDR3 DNA reads as TGTGCCAGCAGCGTAGCGGGTCCGGAGCAGTTCTTC. Looking up the rest from reference TRBV9 and TRBJ2-1 gives the full variable domain: DSGVTQTPKHLITATGQRVTLRCSPRSGDLSVYWYQQSLDQGLQFLIQYYNGEERAKGNILERFSAQQFPDLHSELNLSSLELGDSALYFCASSVAGPEQFFGPGTRLTVL.

The chain joins TRBV19 to TRBJ1-6, with 9 positions matching TRBD1. CDR1 and CDR2 (germline): LNHDA, SQIVND (reference sequence). CDR3 size: 13 residues. The junction had 7 bases not matched to a gene; V was cut back by 9 bases and J by 10 bases. CDR3 residues: CASTGGEQSPLHF. CDR3 DNA sequence: TGTGCCAGCACAGGGGGCGAACAATCACCCCTCCACTTT.

This rearrangement joins TRBV3-1 (or the pseudogene TRBV3-2) to TRBJ1-2, with 7 nucleotides matching TRBD1. V lost 0 bases to trimming and J lost 8 bases; unmatched junction nucleotides: 9. There are 15 residues in the CDR3. Looked up from germline, CDR1 is LGHDT and CDR2 is YNNKEL (reference sequence). CDR3 in DNA: TGTGCCAGCAGCCAAGATCTGGACAGGTCCAAAGGCTACACCTTC. This gives the protein CASSQDLDRSKGYTF.

This rearrangement joins TRBV7-9 to TRBJ2-2; TRBD2 is a possible D gene (6 bases). In germline, CDR1 is SEHNR, CDR2 FQNEAQ (reference sequence). The CDR3 consists of 15 residues. Trimming stripped 3 bases from V and 4 bases from J, with 12 bases between. The CDR3 sequence: CASSLTRDSTGELFF. CDR3 DNA sequence: TGTGCCAGCAGCTTGACGAGGGACTCCACCGGGGAGCTGTTTTTT.

The chain carries TRBV7-6 and TRBJ2-6; D is undetermined. The germline gives CDR1 SGHVS, CDR2 FNYEAQ. V lost 1 base to trimming and J lost 1 base, with 8 bases between them. CDR3 size: 16 residues. The CDR3 DNA reads as TGTGCCAGCAGCTTAGGGCCGTTTTCTGGGGCCAACGTCCTGACTTTC. Translated, it gives CASSLGPFSGANVLTF.

The chain recombines TRBV13 with TRBJ2-2; possible D gene TRBD2, 5 bases. V gave up 2 bases and J gave up 3 bases, with 13 bases separating them. In germline, CDR1 is PRHDT, CDR2 FYEKMQ (reference sequence). CDR3 length: 16 amino acids. CDR3 nucleotides: TGTGCCAGCAGCTTAAACGGGATTGAGGACACCGGGGAGCTGTTTTTT. As protein: CASSLNGIEDTGELFF.

The genes are TRBV5-1 and TRBJ1-2; TRBD1 matches 12 bases. Germline lookup yields CDR1 SGHRS and CDR2 YFSETQ. The CDR3 extends over 15 amino acids. V trimming: 0 bases; J trimming: 6 bases; junction bases outside the gene matches: 3. CDR3 residues: CASSLEGQGADGYTF. The CDR3 region has the DNA TGCGCCAGCAGCTTGGAGGGACAGGGGGCAGATGGCTACACCTTC.

In this sample, this clone turned up a few times. This chain joins TRBV9 and TRBJ2-3; the match to TRBD2 covers 12 bases. This CDR3 spans 16 amino acids. Germline V CDR1 and CDR2: SGDLS, YYNGEE. Trimming took 3 bases from V and 3 from J; bases not matched to a gene: 5. The chain's CDR3 is CASSDTGLAGTDTQYF. For the CDR3, the DNA is TGTGCCAGCAGCGATACCGGACTAGCGGGGACAGATACGCAGTATTTT.

V and J are TRBV5-1 and TRBJ2-2, with TRBD1 matching over 7 bases. The CDR3 has 16 residues. J lost 0 bases, V lost 7 bases, and 9 bases had no gene match. Germline V gene lookup returns CDR1 SGHRS and CDR2 YFSETQ. CDR3 coding DNA: TGCGCCAGCTCATTCGCCGGGACAGCGAACACCGGGGAGCTGTTTTTT. Its translation is CASSFAGTANTGELFF.

V gene TRBV3-1 (or the pseudogene TRBV3-2) combines with J gene TRBJ1-2; no clear D. The CDR3 has 12 residues. V was trimmed by 0 bases and J by 7 bases, leaving 6 bases between them. CDR1 and CDR2 from the germline V gene are LGHDT and YNNKEL (reference sequence). The CDR3 DNA is TGTGCCAGCAGCCAAGAGTACGGTGGCTACACCTTC. It translates to CASSQEYGGYTF.

The rearrangement joins TRBV2 to TRBJ2-7, with 8 bases matching TRBD1. CDR3 length equals 16 residues. V lost 10 bases, J lost 2 bases, and 16 bases stayed unmatched. CDR1 and CDR2 from the germline V gene are SNHLY and FYNNEI. CDR3 in DNA: TGTGCCACCAGGGGGAGCCGGGACAGGCTGACCTACGAGCAGTACTTC. Its protein product is CATRGSRDRLTYEQYF.

V and J are TRBV12-3 or TRBV12-4 and TRBJ1-1; 7 positions agree with TRBD1. The trim removed 5 bases at V and 10 bases at J, leaving 7 bases unmatched. There are 12 residues in the CDR3. The CDR3 DNA reads TGTGCCAGCAGTCCAGGACAGGTCGTAGCTTTCTTT. Protein product: CASSPGQVVAFF.

This chain uses TRBV3-1 (or the pseudogene TRBV3-2) with TRBJ1-2; D is perhaps TRBD1 (6 bases). CDR1 is LGHDT and CDR2 is YNNKEL in the germline V gene (reference sequence). The CDR3 has 18 amino acids. Trimming left V 0 bases short and J 4 bases short, with 21 bases between. The chain's CDR3 is CASSQDAPGGWGLYGYTF. CDR3 bases: TGTGCCAGCAGCCAAGATGCCCCGGGAGGGTGGGGGCTCTATGGCTACACCTTC.

The chain uses TRBV4-2 and TRBJ2-3, with 7 bases identical to TRBD2. Per germline, CDR1 LGHNA and CDR2 YNFKEQ. This CDR3 region has 16 residues. V lost 0 bases, J lost 5 bases, and 8 bases stayed unmatched. CDR3 bases: TGTGCCAGCAGCCAAGATCCCAGCGGGGCGGGAGATACGCAGTATTTT. This codes for CASSQDPSGAGDTQYF.

This chain uses TRBV18 with TRBJ1-1, with 9 bases that match TRBD1. Trimming at V came to 8 bases and at J to 1 base, leaving 5 bases not matched to a gene. The CDR3 totals 14 residues. The germline V gene encodes CDR1 KGHSH and CDR2 LQKENI. The chain's CDR3 is CASTLDRGNTEAFF. The CDR3 DNA reads TGTGCCAGCACGCTGGACAGGGGGAACACTGAAGCTTTCTTT. Full variable domain (missing parts from reference TRBV18 and TRBJ1-1): NAGVMQNPRHLVRRRGQEARLRCSPMKGHSHVYWYRQLPEEGLKFMVYLQKENIIDESGMPKERFSAEFPKEGPSILRIQQVVRGDSAAYFCASTLDRGNTEAFFGQGTRLTVV.

The chain couples TRBV19 to TRBJ2-5; a weak D match, TRBD2 (6 bases). CDR1 LNHDA and CDR2 SQIVND come from the germline V gene (reference sequence). V was clipped by 1 base and J by 2 bases, with 8 bases between them. This CDR3 spans 14 amino acids. The CDR3 protein is CASSIAGGQETQYF. The CDR3 DNA is TGTGCCAGTAGTATAGCTGGAGGGCAAGAGACCCAGTACTTC.

The gene calls are TRBV5-6 and TRBJ1-4; D is uncertain. The CDR3 totals 13 residues. Germline CDR1 reads SGHDT; CDR2 reads YYEEEE. Trimming took off 3 bases at V and 12 bases at J, with 15 bases between the two ends. The CDR3 reads CASSSSLTEELFF. The CDR3 DNA follows: TGTGCCAGCAGCTCCTCGTTGACCGAGGAACTGTTTTTT.

This clone was recorded a few times. V gene TRBV4-2 combines with J gene TRBJ1-2; TRBD1 matches 7 bases. The CDR3 sequence is 15 residues long. Per germline, CDR1 LGHNA and CDR2 YNFKEQ. With V trimmed by 0 bases and J by 4 bases, 5 bases remained unmatched. The CDR3 DNA reads TGTGCCAGCAGCCAAGATGCGGGGACAGTCTATGGCTACACCTTC. Its protein product is CASSQDAGTVYGYTF.

This chain joins TRBV7-9 and TRBJ1-4; 7 bases match TRBD1. Trimming took 1 base from V and 4 from J; bases not matched to a gene: 6. Germline V gene lookup returns CDR1 SEHNR and CDR2 FQNEAQ (reference sequence). This CDR3 has 16 residues. The CDR3 protein is CASSLDAGGLNEKLFF. CDR3 sequence (DNA): TGTGCCAGCAGCTTAGATGCAGGGGGGCTTAATGAAAAACTGTTTTTT.

This rearrangement joins TRBV19 to TRBJ1-1, with TRBD1 as a possible D gene (5 bases). Looked up from germline, CDR1 is LNHDA and CDR2 is SQIVND (reference sequence). The CDR3 consists of 19 residues. V lost 9 bases to trimming and J lost 0 bases, with 29 bases between them. The CDR3: CASKPSFSKGQTVNTEAFF. The CDR3 bases are TGTGCCAGCAAGCCCTCGTTCAGTAAGGGGCAGACTGTGAACACTGAAGCTTTCTTT.

The chain uses TRBV2 and TRBJ2-3; D call uncertain. Germline V gene data show CDR1 as SNHLY and CDR2 as FYNNEI. The CDR3 length is 12 residues. The V and J ends lost 7 bases and 4 bases respectively, with 9 bases between them. CDR3 sequence: CASIWSADTQYF. In DNA, the CDR3 is TGTGCCAGCATCTGGTCGGCAGATACGCAGTATTTT.

The chain has TRBV5-4 and TRBJ2-3; 12 bases agree with TRBD2. The length of the CDR3 is 14 residues. V lost 5 bases to trimming and J lost 4 bases; unmatched junction nucleotides: 2. CDR1 is SGHNT, CDR2 YYREEE, per germline (reference sequence). CDR3 nucleotides: TGTGCCAGCAGTTCTAGCGGGGGGGCAGATACGCAGTATTTT. Translated: CASSSSGGADTQYF.